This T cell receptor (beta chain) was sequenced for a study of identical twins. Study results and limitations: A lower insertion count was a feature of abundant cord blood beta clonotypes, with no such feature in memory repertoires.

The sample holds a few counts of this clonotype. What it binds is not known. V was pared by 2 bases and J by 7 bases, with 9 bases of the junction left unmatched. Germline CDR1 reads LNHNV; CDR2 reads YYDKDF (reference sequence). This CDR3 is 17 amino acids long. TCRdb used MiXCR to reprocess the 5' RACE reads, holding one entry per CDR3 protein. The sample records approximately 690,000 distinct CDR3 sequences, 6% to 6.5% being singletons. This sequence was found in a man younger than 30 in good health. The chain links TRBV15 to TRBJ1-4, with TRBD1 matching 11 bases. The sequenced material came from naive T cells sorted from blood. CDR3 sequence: CATSRKPPGQGGEKLFF. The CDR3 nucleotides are TGTGCCACCAGCAGAAAACCTCCGGGACAGGGGGGTGAAAAACTGTTTTTT.